This T cell receptor (beta chain) stems from a study of early stage breast cancer tumors. This clone was observed once. Antigen unknown. General study points: Tumors had roughly 2.5-fold higher T cell density than normal breast. Enriched TCRB sequences shared across patients were mostly commonly generated sequences.

The germline CDR1 and CDR2 sequences are MNHEY and SVGAGI. The CDR3 totals 12 residues. Trimming left V 3 bases short and J 5 bases short, with 8 bases between. Each sample had two DNA replicates, around 0.45 ug blood or around 1.5 ug tissue. The data were produced by immunoSEQ multiplex PCR, yet TCRdb's version contains in-frame clones alone and is incomplete. This table holds more than 8,500 clones, roughly 70% found once. Input material: breast tumor tissue. The TCR originated in a person in their fifties with breast cancer. The chain has TRBV6-5 and TRBJ2-7, with D hard to call. The CDR3: CASSYGPHEQYF. In DNA, the CDR3 is TGTGCCAGCAGTTATGGCCCTCACGAGCAGTACTTC.